A single sample is the source of the 26 T cell receptor beta chains below, sequenced in a study of neurological immune-mediated disorders. Via MiXCR, TCRdb re-called the 5' RACE reads, giving one row per CDR3 protein. Here the sample spans more than 70,000 distinct CDR3 sequences, roughly 15% being singletons. What was sequenced was PBMCs. Source of these receptors: a woman in her 40s in good health.

This clonotype has ten or more counts. The rearrangement uses TRBV7-8 and TRBJ1-5; a possible D gene is TRBD1 (6 bases). This CDR3 has 16 amino acids. Per the germline V gene, CDR1 is SGHVS and CDR2 is FQNEAQ. Trimming took off 1 base at V and 4 bases at J, with 14 bases between the two ends. Here the CDR3 DNA reads TGTGCCAGCAGCTTAGTAGGGGGAGGAGGAAATCAGCCCCAGCATTTT. The encoded protein is CASSLVGGGGNQPQHF.

This clonotype appeared many times. This rearrangement joins TRBV5-1 to TRBJ1-1, with TRBD1 as a possible D gene (5 bases). Trimming shortened V by 4 bases and J by 1 base, and 11 bases separated the two germline ends. The germline V gene encodes CDR1 SGHRS and CDR2 YFSETQ. The length of the CDR3 is 14 residues. CDR3 sequence reads: CASSRTTGNTEAFF. DNA of the CDR3: TGCGCCAGCAGCCGAACTACAGGGAACACTGAAGCTTTCTTT. Drawing the rest from reference TRBV5-1 and TRBJ1-1, the complete variable domain is KAGVTQTPRYLIKTRGQQVTLSCSPISGHRSVSWYQQTPGQGLQFLFEYFSETQRNKGNFPGRFSGRQFSNSRSEMNVSTLELGDSALYLCASSRTTGNTEAFFGQGTRLTVV.

This clonotype was recorded many times. The chain employs TRBV5-1 and TRBJ1-6; D uncertain. The CDR3 length is 17 residues. The V end was cut by 3 bases, the J end by 8 bases, with 21 bases between. Germline-derived CDR1 and CDR2 are SGHRS and YFSETQ. The CDR3 here is CASSSLSLVGLDSPLHF. As DNA, the CDR3 is TGCGCCAGCAGCTCCCTAAGCTTGGTGGGGTTGGATTCACCCCTCCACTTT.

The sample holds a few counts of this clonotype. The V call is TRBV6-1, the J call TRBJ2-2, with D unresolved. Germline V CDR1 and CDR2: MNHNS, SASEGT. V lost 0 bases to trimming and J lost 6 bases, with 11 bases between them. This CDR3 is built from 15 residues. The CDR3 loop reads CASSEATKSAGELFF. The CDR3 region has the DNA TGTGCCAGCAGTGAAGCGACAAAGAGTGCCGGGGAGCTGTTTTTT.

This clonotype showed up many times. The chain joins TRBV7-2 to TRBJ2-7; D may be TRBD2 (5 bases). CDR3 length: 14 residues. Trimming shortened V by 1 base and J by 0 bases, and 7 bases separated the two germline ends. CDR1 and CDR2 from the germline V gene are SGHTA and FQGNSA. The CDR3: CASSLGESSYEQYF. The CDR3, as DNA: TGTGCCAGCAGCTTAGGGGAGAGCTCCTACGAGCAGTACTTC.

A word on this clonotype: The germline gene is not matched at one end of the junction; a read error may be the cause. This chain joins TRBV5-4 and TRBJ2-2, with D tentatively TRBD2 (7 bases). This CDR3 has 16 residues. CDR1 SGHNT and CDR2 YYREEE come from the germline V gene (reference sequence). The CDR3 loop reads CGSSLAGAPNTGELFF. The CDR3 coding sequence is TGTGGCAGCAGCTTGGCGGGGGCTCCGAACACCGGGGAGCTGTTTTTT.

This clonotype appeared many times. The DNA for the CDR3 is TGTGCCAGCAGCTTCGCCGGGACAGGGGGGAACGAGCAGTACTTC. Translated: CASSFAGTGGNEQYF. This chain uses TRBV7-9 with TRBJ2-7; 11 nucleotides line up with TRBD1. The CDR3 runs to 15 residues. Germline lookup yields CDR1 SEHNR and CDR2 FQNEAQ (reference sequence). V trimming: 3 bases; J trimming: 5 bases; junction bases outside the gene matches: 6. Drawing the rest from reference TRBV7-9 and TRBJ2-7, the complete variable domain is DTGVSQNPRHKITKRGQNVTFRCDPISEHNRLYWYRQTLGQGPEFLTYFQNEAQLEKSRLLSDRFSAERPKGSFSTLEIQRTEQGDSAMYLCASSFAGTGGNEQYFGPGTRLTVT.

This clonotype was seen repeatedly, ten times or more. The chain recombines TRBV12-3 or TRBV12-4 with TRBJ1-1; no firm D call. V lost 6 bases and J lost 6, with 11 bases in between. The length of the CDR3 is 12 residues. The CDR3 DNA follows: TGTGCCAGCAGAGGACTGGAGTCTGAAGCTTTCTTT. This gives the protein CASRGLESEAFF.

This clonotype was seen at least ten times. The genes are TRBV3-1 and TRBJ2-3; D gene ambiguous. V gave up 0 bases and J gave up 6 bases, with 4 bases separating them. In germline, CDR1 is LGHDT, CDR2 YNNKEL (reference sequence). The CDR3 is made up of 12 amino acids. CDR3 region: CASSQEYDTQYF. In DNA form, the CDR3 reads TGTGCCAGCAGCCAAGAATATGATACGCAGTATTTT.

This clonotype was seen repeatedly, ten times or more. The chain links TRBV5-1 to TRBJ2-1; D is perhaps TRBD2 (5 bases). The CDR3 sequence is 14 residues long. CDR1 SGHRS and CDR2 YFSETQ come from the germline V gene. Trimming shortened V by 2 bases and J by 7 bases, and 13 bases separated the two germline ends. CDR3 amino acids: CASSLVAGRNEQFF. CDR3 in DNA: TGCGCCAGCAGCTTAGTGGCGGGCAGGAATGAGCAGTTCTTC.

This clonotype was found many times. J is TRBJ2-1 and V is TRBV3-1, with 12 bases lining up with TRBD2. The junction had 3 bases not matched to a gene; V was cut back by 1 base and J by 14 bases. There are 13 residues in the CDR3. Germline lookup yields CDR1 LGHDT and CDR2 YNNKEL (reference sequence). The CDR3 loop reads CASSQGLAGDEFF. The DNA for the CDR3 is TGTGCCAGCAGCCAAGGACTAGCGGGGGATGAGTTCTTC.

Turning to this clonotype: Just one base apart from a much larger clone, this may be a read error. This chain connects TRBV12-3 or TRBV12-4 to TRBJ1-5, with D possibly being TRBD1 (6 bases). This CDR3 region has 13 residues. CDR3 sequence (DNA): TGTGTCAGCAGCTACAGGGAGGGGGGGCCCCAGCATTTT. Amino acid sequence: CVSSYREGGPQHF.

This clonotype has ten or more counts. This chain connects TRBV4-3 to TRBJ1-1; 7 nucleotides agree with TRBD1. Germline CDR1 is LGHNA and CDR2 is YSLEER. Trimming took 4 bases from V and 2 from J; bases not matched to a gene: 4. CDR3 length: 14 amino acids. The CDR3 region has the DNA TGCGCCAGCAGCCTGGGACAGTTAAACACTGAAGCTTTCTTT. Amino acid sequence: CASSLGQLNTEAFF.

There are many counts of this clonotype. This chain joins TRBV5-1 and TRBJ2-5; D tentatively reads TRBD1 or TRBD2 (6 bases each). With 5 bases removed from V and 3 bases from J, the gap between germline ends came to 14 bases. Germline V gene data show CDR1 as SGHRS and CDR2 as YFSETQ. The CDR3 is made up of 14 amino acids. DNA for the CDR3: TGCGCCAGCAGTTTGAGGGGGGCTAAAGAGACCCAGTACTTC. This codes for CASSLRGAKETQYF.

This clonotype was seen many times. The V gene is TRBV24-1, the J gene TRBJ2-3; D unresolved. V was trimmed by 4 bases and J by 0 bases, leaving 10 bases between them. Germline V gene lookup returns CDR1 KGHDR and CDR2 SFDVKD. CDR3 length equals 15 residues. Here the CDR3 DNA reads TGTGCCACCAGTGACGGATACACTAGCACAGATACGCAGTATTTT. It encodes CATSDGYTSTDTQYF.

This chain joins TRBV18 and TRBJ2-3; a possible D gene is TRBD1 (6 bases). The CDR3 is 16 residues long. Germline-derived CDR1 and CDR2 are KGHSH and LQKENI. Trimming removed 6 bases from V and 3 bases from J, with 19 bases in between. The CDR3 sequence: CASSPLPLTGTDTQYF. The CDR3 nucleotides are TGTGCCAGCTCCCCCCTGCCCCTTACAGGGACAGATACGCAGTATTTT.

This clonotype was seen at least ten times. The V call is TRBV6-6, the J call TRBJ1-2; 8 bases are shared with TRBD1. V lost 6 bases and J lost 4; bases outside the gene matches: 7. The CDR3 is made up of 14 amino acids. The V gene's germline CDR1 is MNHNY and CDR2 SVGAGI (reference sequence). DNA of the CDR3: TGTGCCAGCAGGCCGGGACAGGTCATCTATGGCTACACCTTC. It codes for CASRPGQVIYGYTF.

The sample holds many counts of this clonotype. The genes are TRBV20-1 and TRBJ1-2; a possible D gene is TRBD1 (5 bases). Germline assignment: CDR1 DFQATT and CDR2 SNEGSKA (reference sequence). V was pared by 3 bases and J by 2 bases, with 7 bases between. CDR3 size: 12 residues. CDR3 DNA: TGCAGTGCTAGTCGGGGGAACTATGGCTACACCTTC. It codes for CSASRGNYGYTF.

This clonotype came up once. V usage is TRBV18 and J usage is TRBJ1-2; D may be TRBD1 (5 bases). The CDR3 has 12 amino acids. Germline V lookup: CDR1 KGHSH, CDR2 LQKENI. Trimming removed 3 bases from V and 7 bases from J, with 9 bases in between. For the CDR3, the DNA is TGTGCCAGCTCACCTAAGGACACTGGCTACACCTTC. Its protein product is CASSPKDTGYTF.

The sample holds many counts of this clonotype. This chain links TRBV20-1 with TRBJ1-2, with 7 bases aligning to TRBD1. Germline lookup yields CDR1 DFQATT and CDR2 SNEGSKA (reference sequence). The CDR3 runs to 14 residues. V lost 3 bases and J lost 2; bases outside the gene matches: 6. CDR3 nucleotides: TGCAGTGCTAGTTCGACAGGGACGAACTATGGCTACACCTTC. Protein sequence: CSASSTGTNYGYTF.

This clonotype was observed at least ten times. The chain links TRBV4-3 to TRBJ1-2; 11 bases are shared with TRBD1. Germline V gives CDR1 LGHNA, CDR2 YSLEER. This CDR3 has 14 residues. The J segment lost 3 bases and the V segment lost 4 bases, leaving 1 base of the junction unmatched. This chain's CDR3 is CASSPGQGDYGYTF. CDR3 sequence (DNA): TGCGCCAGCAGCCCGGGACAGGGGGACTATGGCTACACCTTC.

The table lists this clonotype with many counts. The J gene is TRBJ2-3, the V gene TRBV20-1; D is perhaps TRBD1 (6 bases). Trimming left V 2 bases short and J 1 base short, with 10 bases between. The CDR3 has 14 amino acids. The germline V gene has CDR1 DFQATT and CDR2 SNEGSKA (reference sequence). CDR3 protein: CSARNRVGTDTQYF. CDR3 sequence (DNA): TGCAGTGCTAGAAACAGGGTTGGCACAGATACGCAGTATTTT.

This clonotype has a count of ten or more. The V call is TRBV4-1, the J call TRBJ2-4; the match to TRBD2 covers 10 bases. V was pared by 4 bases and J by 3 bases, with 9 bases of the junction left unmatched. Germline CDR1 and CDR2: MGHRA and YSYEKL. CDR3 length: 17 amino acids. The CDR3 sequence is CASSLPGAGGGKNIQYF. CDR3 sequence (DNA): TGCGCCAGCAGCCTCCCCGGAGCGGGGGGGGGCAAAAACATTCAGTACTTC.

At least ten counts were recorded for this clonotype. The V and J genes are TRBV20-1 and TRBJ2-7; a weak D match, TRBD1 (6 bases). CDR3 size: 15 residues. Germline CDR1 and CDR2: DFQATT and SNEGSKA (reference sequence). The V gene lost 0 bases and the J gene lost 8 bases, with 20 bases spanning the gap. The DNA for the CDR3 is TGCAGTGCTAGAGAGATGGGGGCCCTAAATAAGAAGCAGTACTTC. It is translated as CSAREMGALNKKQYF.

This clonotype was seen ten or more times. The chain is built from TRBV6-2 or TRBV6-3 and TRBJ2-1; 9 nucleotides match TRBD2. J was trimmed by 5 bases and V by 5 bases; bases with no gene match: 7. The CDR3 has 15 amino acids. Germline V lookup: CDR1 MNHEY, CDR2 SVGEGT. CDR3 coding DNA: TGTGCCAGCAGTATCCGGGGGACTAGCAACAATGAGCAGTTCTTC. It is translated as CASSIRGTSNNEQFF.

In this sample, this clonotype turned up many times. The genes are TRBV7-3 and TRBJ2-2; D call uncertain. V was pared by 6 bases and J by 1 base, with 6 bases between. There are 13 residues in the CDR3. Looked up from germline, CDR1 is SGHTA and CDR2 is FQGTGA. The CDR3: CASRPQNTGELFF. The CDR3 bases are TGTGCCAGCAGACCACAGAACACCGGGGAGCTGTTTTTT. Full variable domain (rest looked up from reference TRBV7-3 and TRBJ2-2): GAGVSQTPSNKVTEKGKYVELRCDPISGHTALYWYRQSLGQGPEFLIYFQGTGAADDSGLPNDRFFAVRPEGSVSTLKIQRTERGDSAVYLCASRPQNTGELFFGEGSRLTVL.